These 9 T cell receptor beta chains were sequenced from one sample in a study of shared clonotypes between healthy human individuals. Only in-frame clones appear in the TCRdb table, and some are missing; sequencing was by immunoSEQ multiplex PCR. The table lists some 470,000 clones, 70% to 80% of them singletons. The sequenced sample was PBMCs. These TCRs come from a woman aged 40 to 49 in good health. Some clones in this sample may be carry-over from other donors' samples.

The chain has TRBV4-2 and TRBJ1-4; D is undetermined. Germline CDR1 LGHNA, CDR2 YNFKEQ. V was trimmed by 0 bases and J by 9 bases, leaving 8 bases between them. This CDR3 region has 13 residues. The DNA for the CDR3 is TGTGCCAGCAGCCAAGATTTGGAGAAAAAACTGTTTTTT. Encoded protein: CASSQDLEKKLFF.

CDR3 amino acids: CAWSSGTGVSDTQYF. The CDR3 DNA follows: TGTGCCTGGAGTTCCGGGACAGGGGTTTCAGATACGCAGTATTTT. The chain has TRBV30 and TRBJ2-3, with 10 nucleotides matching TRBD1. This CDR3 region has 15 residues. The junction had 6 bases not matched to a gene; V was cut back by 2 bases and J by 4 bases. Germline CDR1 is GTSNPN and CDR2 is SVGIG (reference sequence).

This clone was found a few times. The V gene is TRBV4-1, the J gene TRBJ1-6; D unresolved. The length of the CDR3 is 14 residues. V dropped 1 base and J dropped 4 bases, with 5 bases sitting between them. Germline V gene lookup returns CDR1 MGHRA and CDR2 YSYEKL. The CDR3 is CASSQVGYNSPLHF. The CDR3 DNA follows: TGCGCCAGCAGCCAAGTCGGGTATAATTCACCCCTCCACTTT.

This clone showed up just once. J is TRBJ2-2 and V is TRBV7-9; a weak D match, TRBD1 (6 bases). CDR3 length equals 14 residues. Germline V gene lookup returns CDR1 SEHNR and CDR2 FQNEAQ (reference sequence). Between the trimmed V and J ends, which lost 8 bases and 1 base, there was a span of 11 bases. The CDR3 DNA sequence: TGTGCCAGCGGACCGGGACAGAACACCGGGGAGCTGTTTTTT. Translation gives CASGPGQNTGELFF.

The chain couples TRBV9 to TRBJ2-7; D is tentatively TRBD1 or TRBD2 (5 bases each). Germline loops: CDR1 SGDLS, CDR2 YYNGEE. V lost 4 bases to trimming and J lost 7 bases, with 15 bases between them. The CDR3 has 13 amino acids. CDR3 loop: CASSRDLWGEQYF. In DNA form, the CDR3 reads TGTGCCAGCAGCCGAGACCTTTGGGGGGAGCAGTACTTC.

The J gene is TRBJ2-7, the V gene TRBV15, with 9 positions matching TRBD1. This CDR3 has 15 residues. With V trimmed by 0 bases and J by 5 bases, 5 bases remained unmatched. Germline lookup yields CDR1 LNHNV and CDR2 YYDKDF (reference sequence). The CDR3 here is CATSRDGQGSDEQYF. As DNA, the CDR3 is TGTGCCACCAGCAGAGATGGACAGGGGAGTGACGAGCAGTACTTC.

This clone came up a few times. V gene TRBV18 combines with J gene TRBJ1-4; the match to TRBD1 covers 7 bases. The CDR3 is 15 residues long. The trim removed 2 bases at V and 4 bases at J, leaving 4 bases unmatched. The V gene's germline CDR1 is KGHSH and CDR2 LQKENI. The CDR3 bases are TGTGCCAGCTCACCATGGACAGGACATAATGAAAAACTGTTTTTT. Translating it yields CASSPWTGHNEKLFF.

This clone occurred once. The genes are TRBV5-1 and TRBJ1-4; 7 bases are a match to TRBD1. V shed 0 bases and J 4 bases; nucleotides not matched to a gene: 6. The germline V gene has CDR1 SGHRS and CDR2 YFSETQ. The CDR3 has 16 amino acids. The CDR3 sequence is CASSLEPQGGNEKLFF. The CDR3 DNA reads as TGCGCCAGCAGCTTGGAGCCCCAGGGGGGTAATGAAAAACTGTTTTTT.

The chain couples TRBV7-6 to TRBJ2-1; 10 nucleotides align to TRBD2. With 1 base clipped from V and 9 bases from J, the junction kept 15 bases outside the gene matches. Per germline, CDR1 SGHVS and CDR2 FNYEAQ. CDR3 size: 18 residues. The CDR3 DNA reads as TGTGCCAGCAGCTTAGATGGGACTAGCGTCCCTCTATGGGGTGAGCAGTTCTTC. Protein sequence: CASSLDGTSVPLWGEQFF. Full variable domain (rest looked up from reference TRBV7-6 and TRBJ2-1): GAGVSQSPRYKVTKRGQDVALRCDPISGHVSLYWYRQALGQGPEFLTYFNYEAQQDKSGLPNDRFSAERPEGSISTLTIQRTEQRDSAMYRCASSLDGTSVPLWGEQFFGPGTRLTVL.